This TCR beta chain originates from a study of shared clonotypes between healthy human individuals (TCRdb year 2020). Background for the entire study: The cohort comprised a couple of women and a few men aged 18 to 49 years. For each donor, three plates each were used for CD4 naive and CD4 memory, two plates were used for CD8 naive, and one plate was used for CD8 memory. Blood TCR repertoires of roughly five healthy adults were deeply sequenced to estimate repertoire size and the extent of clonotype sharing between individuals. To increase sequencing depth and limit assay-specific biases, different laboratories used diverse techniques to prepare libraries and sequence TCR repertoires. Between about 0.94 and 10 billion PBMCs per donor were obtained by leukapheresis.

Findings and caveats that apply to the study as a whole: Pairwise subsampling indicated that sequencing depth was expected to affect the degree of clonotype sharing among donors. Sampling was restricted to blood, and TCR repertoires in tissue are likely to differ from TCR repertoires in blood. Clonotypes shared by all four sorted-subset donors showed higher generation probabilities than non-shared clonotypes. Because the study included only a small number of donors, the genetic and exposure-history diversity represented was limited. Sharing across a few donors was observed for approximately 5% of naive CD4, over 3% of naive CD8, 2.3% of memory CD4, and about 0.4% of memory CD8 clonotypes. Estimated clonotype richness was generally larger for naive than for memory subsets. Even with the large sequencing depth, rarefaction of the sorted-subset datasets indicated that sequencing was incomplete.

Taken from cysteine to phenylalanine, the CDR3 has 15 residues. Of the read, only the CDR3 DNA is kept; its 45 bases are in frame from base 1. For CDR1 and CDR2, the germline V gene lists SGHTA and FQGTGA. V lost 5 bases and J lost 7 bases, and the count of bases not matched to a germline gene is 11. Note on this clone: The specificity of this receptor is unknown. Per-base quality was not reported, and no clone a single base away is much larger than it.

The donors were healthy, HIV-negative adults with no recently reported acute infections or vaccinations. Only Caucasian adults living in Nashville, Tennessee, USA were represented among the donors. CD4+ T cells were enriched through magnetic negative selection, after which naive cells were positively selected on CD45RA and the remaining negative fraction served as the memory subset. Blood was obtained by leukapheresis, after which PBMCs were separated by Ficoll-Histopaque density gradient centrifugation and cryopreserved in liquid nitrogen vapor phase. Purity and quantity of every magnetically sorted T cell population were checked by analytical flow cytometry. Genomic DNA was isolated from every sorted fraction and measured by UV absorbance on a Nanodrop 2000c. Using the deep immunoSEQ assay, multiplex PCR amplified TCR CDR3 regions from genomic DNA. Extracted genomic DNA from each cell subset was spread evenly across all wells of several immunoSEQ 96-well plates, with each plate serving as a replicate. For sorted subsets, each replicate PCR was loaded with 200 ng genomic DNA, equivalent to 30,000 or so T cell genomes. The purified libraries were quantified using a Qubit 3.0 fluorometer, sized with a Bioanalyzer 2100, and then quantified again using the KAPA Library Quantification kit. Every immunoSEQ 96-well plate was sequenced on a dedicated single-read 150-cycle Illumina NextSeq 550 flow cell. The authors' pipeline ran thus. Because the immunoSEQ output included only junctional sequences and no quality scores, the filtering could not be the same as the filtering used for full-length reads. To assign V/J genes and CDR3, sequences were annotated using PyIR, a Python wrapper for IgBLAST v1.9, with IMGT germline references. Reads with weak V/J assignments (E-value above 1e-6), missing CDR3, stop codons, out-of-frame junctions, or ambiguous translated residues were removed. V3J clonotypes were defined as sequences sharing an identical inferred V gene, J gene, and CDR3 amino acid sequence. The percentage overlap between two repertoires was calculated by dividing the number of shared unique clonotypes by the size of the smaller repertoire. Richness of each repertoire was evaluated using RTK rarefaction, the Chao1 estimator, and Recon v2.1 estimates of unobserved clonotypes. Generation probabilities for all TCRbeta clonotypes obtained by the gDNA method from a handful of donors were computed using OLGA. TCRdb provides this immuneACCESS table in a form limited to in-frame rearrangements. Some clones are lacking; in checked studies, under half of them reflect an unresolved V gene, and why the rest are absent is not known. D and trimming were read from the DNA, whereas the V and J calls and clone size are those reported in that table. For this sample there are around 700,000 clones; more than 70% appear just once. The top ten clones comprise more than 1.5% of the sample.

The chain couples TRBV7-3 to TRBJ2-7, with 10 central nucleotides matching TRBD1. This TCR derives from a woman aged 25 to 39 in good health. The specimen sequenced was memory CD4+ T cells sorted from blood. This sample's cell subset or site label indicates: CD45RA-negative fraction. The sequenced DNA: TGTGCCAGCAGCCGCCAGGGGACAGGGGTTGAGGAGCAGTACTTC. Translated, this is CASSRQGTGVEEQYF.